These T cell receptor beta chains were read from a single sample in a study of blood T cell repertoires in COVID-19. Clones were read by immunoSEQ multiplex PCR, and TCRdb kept only the in-frame ones, dropping some. The repertoire holds over 250,000 clones, with roughly 89% as singletons. Material for sequencing was peripheral blood. These receptors originate from a man in his fifties or sixties with acute or convalescent COVID-19. Each CDR3 is given with its conserved first and last residue. The D gene is left open where the match is weak. Size tells how often a clone was seen (once, few, many) or the class of an expanded clone, and some rows leave it out.

size	V	J	D	CDR3	DNA
.	TRBV19	TRBJ2-2	.	CASSIPGQRNTGELFF	TGTGCCAGTAGTATACCGGGACAAAGGAACACCGGGGAGCTGTTTTTT
.	TRBV27	TRBJ2-1	TRBD2	CASSPLTSGGPDHNEQFF	TGTGCCAGCAGTCCCCTGACTAGCGGGGGCCCGGATCACAATGAGCAGTTCTTC
few	TRBV5-1	TRBJ2-1	.	CASSLVDMFYYNEQFF	TGCGCCAGCAGCTTGGTTGACATGTTTTACTACAATGAGCAGTTCTTC
few	TRBV14	TRBJ2-1	.	CASSQDLRGDEQFF	TGTGCCAGCAGCCAAGATCTGAGAGGAGATGAGCAGTTCTTC
once	TRBV19	TRBJ1-5	TRBD1	CASSAGTGGNQPQHF	TGTGCCAGTAGTGCCGGGACAGGGGGGAATCAGCCCCAGCATTTT
many	TRBV10-3	TRBJ1-1	.	CASGGGGAMNTEAFF	TGTGCCTCCGGGGGAGGAGGGGCCATGAACACTGAAGCTTTCTTT
few	TRBV15	TRBJ1-6	.	CATSRDLGLGSPLHF	TGTGCCACCAGCAGAGATCTAGGCTTAGGTTCACCCCTCCACTTT
.	TRBV30	TRBJ2-5	TRBD2	CAWSPIAGGWETQYF	TGTGCCTGGAGTCCCATAGCGGGGGGATGGGAGACCCAGTACTTC
.	TRBV7-9	TRBJ2-7	.	CASSLDGPYEQYF	TGTGCCAGCAGCTTAGACGGTCCCTACGAGCAGTACTTC
.	TRBV20-1	TRBJ2-7	.	CSATTSYEQYF	TGCAGTGCTACGACAAGCTACGAGCAGTACTTC
.	TRBV13	TRBJ1-6	.	CASSLSGSPLHF	TGTGCCAGCAGCTTATCCGGTTCACCCCTCCACTTT
.	TRBV7-8	TRBJ1-6	.	CASSLSWQGSNSPLHF	TGTGCCAGCAGCTTAAGTTGGCAGGGGAGCAATTCACCCCTCCACTTT
.	TRBV19	TRBJ1-4	.	CASSIEGGFAEKLFF	TGTGCCAGTAGTATAGAGGGGGGATTCGCGGAAAAACTGTTTTTT
.	TRBV9	TRBJ1-6	TRBD1	CASSVDRGHNSPLHF	TGTGCCAGCAGCGTAGACAGGGGCCATAATTCACCCCTCCACTTT
few	TRBV6-5	TRBJ1-1	.	CASSPYTEAFF	TGTGCCAGCAGTCCGTACACTGAAGCTTTCTTT